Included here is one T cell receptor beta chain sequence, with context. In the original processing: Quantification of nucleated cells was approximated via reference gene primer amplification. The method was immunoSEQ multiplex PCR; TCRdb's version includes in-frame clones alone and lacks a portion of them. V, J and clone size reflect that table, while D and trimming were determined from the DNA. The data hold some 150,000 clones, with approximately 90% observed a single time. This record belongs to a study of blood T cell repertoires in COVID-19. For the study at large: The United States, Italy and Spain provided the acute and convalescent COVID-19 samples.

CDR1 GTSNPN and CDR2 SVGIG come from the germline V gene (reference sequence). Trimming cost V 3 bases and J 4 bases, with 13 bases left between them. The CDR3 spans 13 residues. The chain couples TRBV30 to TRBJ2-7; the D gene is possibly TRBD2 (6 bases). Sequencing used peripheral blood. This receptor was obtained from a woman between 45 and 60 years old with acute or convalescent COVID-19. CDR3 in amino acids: CAWRGEARYEQYF. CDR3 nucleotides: TGTGCCTGGAGGGGGGAGGCCCGATACGAGCAGTACTTC.